The 12 T cell receptor beta chains reported below all come from one sample, sequenced in a study of control samples from healthy donors and cancer patients. Sequencing was performed with immunoSEQ multiplex PCR; in TCRdb, only in-frame clones are kept and a portion is missing. The sample lists 130,000 or so clones, 89% occurring once. Sequencing was carried out using PBMCs. The receptor set was obtained from a man aged 50-59 years with head and neck cancer.

This clone was counted a single time. The gene calls are TRBV12-3 or TRBV12-4 and TRBJ1-1; TRBD1 is a possible D gene (5 bases). The V gene lost 2 bases and the J gene lost 5 bases, with 9 bases spanning the gap. The CDR3 spans 13 residues. CDR3 residues: CASSLNGGTEAFF. The CDR3 nucleotides are TGTGCCAGCAGTTTAAATGGGGGAACTGAAGCTTTCTTT.

J is TRBJ2-1 and V is TRBV5-1; weak D call: TRBD2 (6 bases). The CDR3 is made up of 13 amino acids. Germline CDR1 reads SGHRS; CDR2 reads YFSETQ. The V and J ends lost 2 bases and 5 bases respectively, with 8 bases between them. As DNA, the CDR3 is TGCGCCAGCAGCTTCAGACTAGACAATGAGCAGTTCTTC. Amino acids: CASSFRLDNEQFF.

The genes are TRBV2 and TRBJ2-7; D may correspond to TRBD1 or TRBD2 (5 bases each). CDR1 is SNHLY and CDR2 is FYNNEI in the germline V gene. The CDR3 length is 15 residues. The V end lost 2 bases, the J end lost 0 bases, and 11 bases lay between the germline ends. The CDR3, as DNA: TGTGCCAGCAGTGAACTATGGGGGAACTCCTACGAGCAGTACTTC. Translated, it gives CASSELWGNSYEQYF.

The chain uses TRBV4-1 and TRBJ2-1; 9 bases line up with TRBD2. The CDR3 totals 17 residues. Trimming took 0 bases from V and 8 from J; bases not matched to a gene: 11. Germline assignment: CDR1 MGHRA and CDR2 YSYEKL. Here the CDR3 DNA reads TGCGCCAGCAGCCAAGATAGCGGGAGAGCCTCTGGAGATGAGCAGTTCTTC. It translates to CASSQDSGRASGDEQFF.

V usage is TRBV28 and J usage is TRBJ1-5, with D perhaps TRBD1 (5 bases). The CDR3 loop spans 13 amino acids. The V and J ends lost 7 bases and 0 bases respectively, with 7 bases between them. Germline V gene lookup returns CDR1 MDHEN and CDR2 SYDVKM. The DNA for the CDR3 is TGTGCCAGCATTCAGGGTAGCAATCAGCCCCAGCATTTT. Residues: CASIQGSNQPQHF. The variable domain in full, completed from reference TRBV28 and TRBJ1-5, reads DVKVTQSSRYLVKRTGEKVFLECVQDMDHENMFWYRQDPGLGLRLIYFSYDVKMKEKGDIPEGYSVSREKKERFSLILESASTNQTSMYLCASIQGSNQPQHFGDGTRLSIL.

This rearrangement joins TRBV7-9 to TRBJ1-2, with D tentatively TRBD1 (6 bases). The V end lost 1 base, the J end lost 1 base, and 7 bases lay between the germline ends. The CDR3 covers 14 residues. CDR1 and CDR2 (germline): SEHNR, FQNEAQ (reference sequence). CDR3 in amino acids: CASSLGQDNYGYTF. CDR3 coding DNA: TGTGCCAGCAGCTTAGGACAGGATAACTATGGCTACACCTTC.

Points on this clone: At one boundary the junction diverges from the germline segment, which might be a read error. The chain employs TRBV7-7 and TRBJ2-1; D may be TRBD1 (7 bases). This CDR3 is built from 15 residues. The germline gives CDR1 SSHAT, CDR2 FNYEAQ (reference sequence). The CDR3 region has the DNA TGTGCTAGCAGCCCGCGGGACAGCGGGTACAATGAGCAGTTCTTC. This sequence encodes CASSPRDSGYNEQFF.

The chain combines TRBV5-8 with TRBJ2-1, with D hard to call. The germline V and J ends were trimmed by 0 bases and 7 bases, with 23 bases remaining between them. CDR1 is SGHTS and CDR2 is YDEGEE in the germline V gene. This CDR3 spans 18 amino acids. CDR3 residues: CASSLAYQSLPGLNEQFF. CDR3 nucleotides: TGTGCCAGCAGCTTGGCCTATCAATCCCTCCCTGGCCTTAATGAGCAGTTCTTC.

The genes are TRBV27 and TRBJ2-7; unclear D gene. Deletions cut 4 bases from V and 0 bases from J, with 10 bases between. Germline lookup yields CDR1 MNHEY and CDR2 SMNVEV (reference sequence). This CDR3 contains 14 residues. The DNA of the CDR3 is TGTGCCAGCAGTTCGTGGAACTCCTCCTACGAGCAGTACTTC. Its protein product is CASSSWNSSYEQYF.

The CDR3 DNA is TGTGCCAGCAGCCGCATAGGCAATCAGCCCCAGCATTTT. Protein product: CASSRIGNQPQHF. The genes are TRBV25-1 and TRBJ1-5; D gene unclear. The CDR3 length is 13 residues. The V gene lost 6 bases and the J gene lost 2 bases, with 8 bases spanning the gap. Germline V gives CDR1 MGHDK, CDR2 SYGVNS.

The gene calls are TRBV15 and TRBJ1-1, with a tentative D call TRBD1 (5 bases). V gave up 1 base and J gave up 0 bases, with 9 bases separating them. There are 15 residues in the CDR3. The germline gives CDR1 LNHNV, CDR2 YYDKDF (reference sequence). Written as DNA, the CDR3 is TGTGCCACCAGCAGAGCATCAGGGATGAACACTGAAGCTTTCTTT. Protein: CATSRASGMNTEAFF.

The gene calls are TRBV20-1 and TRBJ1-1, with D tentatively TRBD1 (5 bases). Per germline, CDR1 DFQATT and CDR2 SNEGSKA (reference sequence). Trimming stripped 3 bases from V and 4 bases from J, with 9 bases between. The CDR3 consists of 12 residues. This CDR3 reads CSASGGATEAFF. In DNA, the CDR3 is TGCAGTGCTAGTGGGGGAGCCACTGAAGCTTTCTTT.